This T cell receptor (beta chain) was captured in a study of T cells in Graves' hyperthyroidism and ophthalmopathy. Study-wide context: Peripheral blood sampling occurred at initial diagnosis, before any treatment.

Stable hyperthyroidism: no ophthalmopathy progression over 18 months of follow-up. PBMCs came from about 10 ml fresh peripheral blood. The CDR3 regions of TCR beta were amplified from RNA transcripts. The HTBI primer set was used in a first-round RT-PCR of the TCR CDR3. TCRdb redid the calling of the multiplex PCR reads with MiXCR, one entry per CDR3 protein. The sample includes some 770,000 distinct CDR3 sequences, around 17% seen only once; the top ten take 8.4%. In the case of this clonotype: A much larger clone differs by one base, so this may be a read error.

Looked up from germline, CDR1 is MDHEN and CDR2 is SYDVKM. The ends were cut back, 10 bases at V and 3 bases at J, with 22 bases in the middle. This CDR3 comprises 16 residues. The sample comprised blood. This clonotype was obtained from a man younger than 35 with Graves' hyperthyroidism. V gene TRBV28 combines with J gene TRBJ1-5; D is possibly TRBD1 (5 bases). CDR3 loop: CATHPPGRGYNQPQHF. The DNA for the CDR3 is TGTGCCACTCACCCACCGGGACGGGGCTACAATCAGCCCCAGCATTTT.